A selection of T cell receptor beta chains follows, all from one sample in a study of response to subunit inactivated influenza vaccine. TCRdb ran MiXCR on the RT-PCR reads and lists one entry per CDR3 protein. The table lists a few hundred thousand distinct CDR3 sequences, roughly 22% of them singletons. The starting material was PBMCs from blood, obtained approximately 20 months after vaccination. The receptors stem from a man aged 50-75 years who received an inactivated influenza vaccine. Both conserved end residues are part of each CDR3. A D gene is named only where the DNA matches it firmly. Only part of the rows carry a size: once, few, many, or a class if the clone is expanded.

TGTGCCAGCAGTCCTAGCGGGGGAACCTACGAGCAGTACTTC,CASSPSGGTYEQYF,-,TRBJ2-7,TRBD2,TRBV12-3/TRBV12-4
TGTGCCAGCAGCCCCTCGCACACGGGGGGCTACACCTTC,CASSPSHTGGYTF,many,TRBJ1-2,-,TRBV7-2
TGTGCCAGCAGTTTGAGGTCAGGGGGCGTCTACACTGAAGCTTTCTTT,CASSLRSGGVYTEAFF,-,TRBJ1-1,TRBD1,TRBV5-6
TGTGCCAGCAGCCTCGAGGCCGAGAACACTGAAGCTTTCTTT,CASSLEAENTEAFF,many,TRBJ1-1,-,TRBV6-1
TGTGCCACCAGTACCTGGAGGGTCACCGGGGAGCTGTTTTTT,CATSTWRVTGELFF,few,TRBJ2-2,-,TRBV24-1
TGTGCCAGCAGCCAAGATAGTCGCCCTCTCTACAATGAGCAGTTCTTC,CASSQDSRPLYNEQFF,few,TRBJ2-1,-,TRBV14
TGCAGTGCTAGACCGGGGGGCATAGAAAAACTGTTTTTT,CSARPGGIEKLFF,-,TRBJ1-4,-,TRBV20-1
TGCAGTGCTAGACCTTCTGCGGCGGGACGGGGAGATACGCAGTATTTT,CSARPSAAGRGDTQYF,-,TRBJ2-3,-,TRBV20-1
TGTGCCAGCAGTTACTCTGGGGGCAGGAACATACTTCTGAGCTCTGGAAACACCATATATTTT,CASSYSGGRNILLSSGNTIYF,-,TRBJ1-3,-,TRBV6-2/TRBV6-3
TGTGCCAGCAGACCTCAGCTTAGGGGGGACCATCAGCCCCAGCATTTT,CASRPQLRGDHQPQHF,-,TRBJ1-5,-,TRBV28
TGTGCCAGCAGCCAGCCCCCCTATTCACCCCTCCACTTT,CASSQPPYSPLHF,-,TRBJ1-6,-,TRBV28
TGTGCCAGCAGCCAAGATCGGGGTTATCACACTGAAGCTTTCTTT,CASSQDRGYHTEAFF,-,TRBJ1-1,-,TRBV14
TGTGCCAGCAGCTTGTGGGAAGGCGGCACTGAAGCTTTCTTT,CASSLWEGGTEAFF,many,TRBJ1-1,-,TRBV5-5
TGTGCCAGCAGTTTGATCGCCGGCGATACGCAGTATTTT,CASSLIAGDTQYF,-,TRBJ2-3,-,TRBV28
TGTGCCAGCAGCTTGATAAGGGCTTCGTACGAGCAGTACTTC,CASSLIRASYEQYF,few,TRBJ2-7,-,TRBV5-6
TGTGCCAGCAGCCGAAACCCAGGGGGCGATCAGCCCCAGCATTTT,CASSRNPGGDQPQHF,few,TRBJ1-5,TRBD1,TRBV7-2
TGTGCCAGCAGCTCGGGGACAGGGAACTATGGCTACACCTTC,CASSSGTGNYGYTF,-,TRBJ1-2,TRBD1,TRBV7-2
TGTGCCAGCAGCTTGGAACTAGCTAGGGAGTCGGCCCAGTACTTC,CASSLELARESAQYF,-,TRBJ2-5,-,TRBV5-6
TGCAGTGATTCCACAGGGAATCAAGAGACCCAGTACTTC,CSDSTGNQETQYF,-,TRBJ2-5,-,TRBV20-1
TGTGCCAGCAGTACGGATCTCGGCACTGAAGCTTTCTTT,CASSTDLGTEAFF,medium-sized,TRBJ1-1,-,TRBV6-2/TRBV6-3
TGTGCCAGTAGTATAGGACAGGGAGAAACCTATGGCTACACCTTC,CASSIGQGETYGYTF,-,TRBJ1-2,TRBD1,TRBV19
TGTGCCAGCAGCGTGGGGCTAGCGCTGAACACTGAAGCTTTCTTT,CASSVGLALNTEAFF,-,TRBJ1-1,-,TRBV5-5
TGTGCCAGCAGCCGTAACCGGGACAGGGTTTATATTGGGGGAGCTAACTATGGCTACACCTTC,CASSRNRDRVYIGGANYGYTF,-,TRBJ1-2,TRBD1,TRBV6-2/TRBV6-3
TGCGCCAGCAGCTTGAGGGCCCGAGGTCCCACAGATACGCAGTATTTT,CASSLRARGPTDTQYF,-,TRBJ2-3,-,TRBV5-1
TGTGCCAGCAGAATTAGAGGAGGGGCCTACGAGCAGTACTTC,CASRIRGGAYEQYF,-,TRBJ2-7,-,TRBV6-1
TGTGCCATCAGTGAGTCTTGGGTAGCGGGAGTCACCGGGGAGCTGTTTTTT,CAISESWVAGVTGELFF,-,TRBJ2-2,TRBD2,TRBV10-3
TGCAGCGTTGAAGATCGGCGGACCCAAGAGACCCAGTACTTC,CSVEDRRTQETQYF,few,TRBJ2-5,-,TRBV29-1
TGCGCCAGCAGCTTGGGGGGGAGCACCTCCTACGAGCAGTACTTC,CASSLGGSTSYEQYF,few,TRBJ2-7,-,TRBV5-1
TGTGCCAGCAGCCGAGCGGGAGTGGCCGGGGAGCTGTTTTTT,CASSRAGVAGELFF,few,TRBJ2-2,TRBD2,TRBV13